This TCR beta chain originates from a study of Graves' ophthalmopathy and Graves' hyperthyroidism. Notes on the study in general: Blood also harbored most expanded thyroid clonotypes above 0.001 frequency.

From RNA, the CDR3 regions of TCR beta chains were amplified and sequenced. An opening RT-PCR round employed HTBI primers and preceded a second-round multiplex PCR. TCRdb reprocessed the multiplex PCR reads with MiXCR, giving one entry per CDR3 protein. The repertoire includes 650,000 to 900,000 distinct CDR3 sequences, 35% to 50% of them detected once, and 40% to 55% sits in the top ten. The CDR3 has 16 amino acids. V was pared by 5 bases and J by 3 bases, with 20 bases between. Germline assignment: CDR1 SEHNR and CDR2 FQNEAQ (reference sequence). This clonotype has only a few counts. What it recognizes is unknown. The authors diagnosed from clinical symptoms, serum thyroxine, TRAb, thyroid ultrasound and orbital computed tomography.

The chain links TRBV7-9 to TRBJ2-7; D may be TRBD1 or TRBD2 (5 bases each). The sequence was obtained from an adult man with Graves' ophthalmopathy. Material for sequencing was peripheral blood. CDR3 coding DNA: TGTGCCAGCAGCCGGACCCGGGGCGCGCAGATCTACGAGCAGTACTTC. It translates to CASSRTRGAQIYEQYF.